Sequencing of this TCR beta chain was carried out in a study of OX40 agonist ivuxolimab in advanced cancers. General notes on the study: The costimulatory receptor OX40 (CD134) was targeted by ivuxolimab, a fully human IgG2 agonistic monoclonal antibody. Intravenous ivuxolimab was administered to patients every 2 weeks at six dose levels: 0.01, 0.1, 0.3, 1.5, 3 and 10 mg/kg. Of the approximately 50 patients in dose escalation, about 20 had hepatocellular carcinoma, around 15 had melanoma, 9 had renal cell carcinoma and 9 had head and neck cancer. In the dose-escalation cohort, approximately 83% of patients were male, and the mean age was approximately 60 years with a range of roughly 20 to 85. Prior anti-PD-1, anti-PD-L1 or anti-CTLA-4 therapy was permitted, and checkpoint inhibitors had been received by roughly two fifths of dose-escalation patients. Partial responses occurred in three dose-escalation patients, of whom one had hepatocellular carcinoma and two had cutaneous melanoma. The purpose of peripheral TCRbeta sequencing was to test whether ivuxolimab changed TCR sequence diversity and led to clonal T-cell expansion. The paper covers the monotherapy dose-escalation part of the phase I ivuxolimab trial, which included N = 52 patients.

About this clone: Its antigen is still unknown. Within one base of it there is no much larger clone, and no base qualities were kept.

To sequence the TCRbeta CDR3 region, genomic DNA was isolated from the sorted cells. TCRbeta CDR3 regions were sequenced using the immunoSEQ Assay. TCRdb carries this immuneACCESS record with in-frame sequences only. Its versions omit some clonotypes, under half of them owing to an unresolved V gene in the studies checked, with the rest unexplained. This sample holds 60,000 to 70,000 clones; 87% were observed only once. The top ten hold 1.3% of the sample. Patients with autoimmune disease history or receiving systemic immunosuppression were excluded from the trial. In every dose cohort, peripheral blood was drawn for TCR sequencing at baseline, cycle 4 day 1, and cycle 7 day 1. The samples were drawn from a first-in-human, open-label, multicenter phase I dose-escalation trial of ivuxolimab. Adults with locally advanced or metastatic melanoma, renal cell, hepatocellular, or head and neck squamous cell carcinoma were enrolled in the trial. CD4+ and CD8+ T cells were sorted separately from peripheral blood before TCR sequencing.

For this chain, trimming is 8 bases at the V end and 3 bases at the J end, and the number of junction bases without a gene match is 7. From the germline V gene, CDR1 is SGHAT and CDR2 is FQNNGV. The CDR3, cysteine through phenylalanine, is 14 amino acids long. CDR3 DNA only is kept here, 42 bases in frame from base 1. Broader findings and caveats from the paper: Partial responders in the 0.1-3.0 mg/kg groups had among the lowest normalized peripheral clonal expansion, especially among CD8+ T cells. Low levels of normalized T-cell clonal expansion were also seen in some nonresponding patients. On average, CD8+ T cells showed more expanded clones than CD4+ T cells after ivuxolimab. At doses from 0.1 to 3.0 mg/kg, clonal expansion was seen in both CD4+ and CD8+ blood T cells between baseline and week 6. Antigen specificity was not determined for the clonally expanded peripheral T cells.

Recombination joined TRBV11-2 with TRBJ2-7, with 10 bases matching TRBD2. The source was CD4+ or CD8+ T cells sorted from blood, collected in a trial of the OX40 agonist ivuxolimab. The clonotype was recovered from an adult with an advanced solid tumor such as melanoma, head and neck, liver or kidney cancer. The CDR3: CASHPRTSGYEQYF. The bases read TGTGCCAGCCACCCCCGGACTAGCGGCTACGAGCAGTACTTC.